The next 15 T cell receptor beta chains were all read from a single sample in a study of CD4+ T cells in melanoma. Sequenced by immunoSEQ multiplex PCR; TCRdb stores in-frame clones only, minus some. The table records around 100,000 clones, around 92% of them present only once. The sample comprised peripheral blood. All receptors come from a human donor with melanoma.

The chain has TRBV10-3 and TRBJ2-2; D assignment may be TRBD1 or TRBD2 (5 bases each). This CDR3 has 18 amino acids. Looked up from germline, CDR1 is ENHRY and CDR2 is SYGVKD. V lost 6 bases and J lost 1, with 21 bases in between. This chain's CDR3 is CAIRRRTGDHQNTGELFF. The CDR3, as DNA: TGTGCCATCAGGCGGCGGACTGGGGACCATCAGAACACCGGGGAGCTGTTTTTT.

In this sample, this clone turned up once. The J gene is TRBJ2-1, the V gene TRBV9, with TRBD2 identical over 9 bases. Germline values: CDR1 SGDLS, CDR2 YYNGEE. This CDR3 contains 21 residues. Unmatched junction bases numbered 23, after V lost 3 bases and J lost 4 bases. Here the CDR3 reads CASSGRQQAGGIEEVYNEQFF. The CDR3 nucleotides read TGTGCCAGCAGCGGAAGACAACAAGCGGGGGGCATCGAGGAAGTTTACAATGAGCAGTTCTTC.

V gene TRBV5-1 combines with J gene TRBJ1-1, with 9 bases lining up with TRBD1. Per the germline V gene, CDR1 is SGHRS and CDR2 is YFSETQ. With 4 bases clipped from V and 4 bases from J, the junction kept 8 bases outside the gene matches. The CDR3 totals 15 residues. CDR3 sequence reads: CASSATGGVGTEAFF. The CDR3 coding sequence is TGCGCCAGCAGCGCAACAGGGGGCGTAGGCACTGAAGCTTTCTTT.

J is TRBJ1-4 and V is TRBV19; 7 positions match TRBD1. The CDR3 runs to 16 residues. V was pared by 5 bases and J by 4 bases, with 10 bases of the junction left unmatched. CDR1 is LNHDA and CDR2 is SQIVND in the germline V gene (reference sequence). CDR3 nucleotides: TGTGCCAGTAGTGGATACGGGACAGAAAGTAATGAAAAACTGTTTTTT. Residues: CASSGYGTESNEKLFF.

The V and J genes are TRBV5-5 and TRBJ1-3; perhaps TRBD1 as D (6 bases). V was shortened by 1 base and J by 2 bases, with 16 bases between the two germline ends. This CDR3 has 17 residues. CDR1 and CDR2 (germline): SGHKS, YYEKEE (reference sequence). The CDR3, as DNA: TGTGCCAGCAGCTTGAGGAGAAGGGGGATTCCTGGAAACACCATATATTTT. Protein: CASSLRRRGIPGNTIYF.

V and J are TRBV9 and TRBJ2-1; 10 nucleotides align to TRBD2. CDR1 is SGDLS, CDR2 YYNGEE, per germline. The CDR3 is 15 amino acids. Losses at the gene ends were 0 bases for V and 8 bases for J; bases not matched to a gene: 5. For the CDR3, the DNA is TGTGCCAGCAGCGTAGTCAGCGGGGGGGCTCATGAGCAGTTCTTC. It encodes CASSVVSGGAHEQFF. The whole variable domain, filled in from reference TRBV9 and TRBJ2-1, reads DSGVTQTPKHLITATGQRVTLRCSPRSGDLSVYWYQQSLDQGLQFLIQYYNGEERAKGNILERFSAQQFPDLHSELNLSSLELGDSALYFCASSVVSGGAHEQFFGPGTRLTVL.

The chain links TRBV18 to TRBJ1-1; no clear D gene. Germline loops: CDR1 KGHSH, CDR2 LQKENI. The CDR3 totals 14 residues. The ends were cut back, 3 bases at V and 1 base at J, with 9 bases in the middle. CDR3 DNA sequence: TGTGCCAGCTCACCTGCCGGGCCGAACACTGAAGCTTTCTTT. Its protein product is CASSPAGPNTEAFF. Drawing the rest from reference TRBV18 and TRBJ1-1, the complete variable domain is NAGVMQNPRHLVRRRGQEARLRCSPMKGHSHVYWYRQLPEEGLKFMVYLQKENIIDESGMPKERFSAEFPKEGPSILRIQQVVRGDSAAYFCASSPAGPNTEAFFGQGTRLTVV.

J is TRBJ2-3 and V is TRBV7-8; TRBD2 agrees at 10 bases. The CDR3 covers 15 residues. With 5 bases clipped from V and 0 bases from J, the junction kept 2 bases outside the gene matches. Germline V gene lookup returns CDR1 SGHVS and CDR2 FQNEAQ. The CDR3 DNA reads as TGTGCCAGCAGCCGGACTAGCGGTAGCACAGATACGCAGTATTTT. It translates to CASSRTSGSTDTQYF. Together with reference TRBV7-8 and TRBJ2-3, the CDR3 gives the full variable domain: GAGVSQSPRYKVAKRGQDVALRCDPISGHVSLFWYQQALGQGPEFLTYFQNEAQLDKSGLPSDRFFAERPEGSVSTLKIQRTQQEDSAVYLCASSRTSGSTDTQYFGPGTRLTVL.

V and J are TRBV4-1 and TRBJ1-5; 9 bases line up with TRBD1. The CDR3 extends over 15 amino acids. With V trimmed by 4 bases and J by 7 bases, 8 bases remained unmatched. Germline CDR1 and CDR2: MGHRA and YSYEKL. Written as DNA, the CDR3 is TGCGCCAGCAGCCCGACAGGGGGAGGAGGCCAGCCCCAGCATTTT. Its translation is CASSPTGGGGQPQHF.

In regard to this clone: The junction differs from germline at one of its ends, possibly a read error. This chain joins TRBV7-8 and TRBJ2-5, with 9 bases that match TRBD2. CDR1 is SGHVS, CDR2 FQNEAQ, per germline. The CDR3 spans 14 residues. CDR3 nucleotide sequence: TGTGCCAGCGGCTTAGCGGGAGATGCAGAGACCCAGTACTTC. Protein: CASGLAGDAETQYF. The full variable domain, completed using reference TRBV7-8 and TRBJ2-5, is GAGVSQSPRYKVAKRGQDVALRCDPISGHVSLFWYQQALGQGPEFLTYFQNEAQLDKSGLPSDRFFAERPEGSVSTLKIQRTQQEDSAVYLCASGLAGDAETQYFGPGTRLLVL.

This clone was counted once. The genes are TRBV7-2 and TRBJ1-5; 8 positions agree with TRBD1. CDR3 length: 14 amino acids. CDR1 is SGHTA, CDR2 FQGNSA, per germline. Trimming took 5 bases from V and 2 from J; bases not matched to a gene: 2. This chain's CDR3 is CASSQDRGNQPQHF. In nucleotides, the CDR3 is TGTGCCAGCAGCCAGGACAGGGGCAATCAGCCCCAGCATTTT.

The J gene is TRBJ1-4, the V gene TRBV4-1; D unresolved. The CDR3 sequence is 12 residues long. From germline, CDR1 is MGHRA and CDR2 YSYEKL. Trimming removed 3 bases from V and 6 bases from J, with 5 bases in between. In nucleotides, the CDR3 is TGCGCCAGCAGCCATCCTTATGAAAAACTGTTTTTT. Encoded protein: CASSHPYEKLFF.

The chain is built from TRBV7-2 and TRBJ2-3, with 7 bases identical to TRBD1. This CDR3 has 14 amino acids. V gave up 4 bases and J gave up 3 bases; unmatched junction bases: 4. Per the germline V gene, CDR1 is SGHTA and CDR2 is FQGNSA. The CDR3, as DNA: TGTGCCAGCAGCTCGGGACAGATAACAGATACGCAGTATTTT. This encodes CASSSGQITDTQYF.

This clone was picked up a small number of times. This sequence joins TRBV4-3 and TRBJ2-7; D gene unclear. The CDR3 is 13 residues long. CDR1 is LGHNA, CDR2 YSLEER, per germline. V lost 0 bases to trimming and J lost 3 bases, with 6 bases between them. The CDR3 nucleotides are TGCGCCAGCAGCCAAGATTATGGCTACGAGCAGTACTTC. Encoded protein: CASSQDYGYEQYF.

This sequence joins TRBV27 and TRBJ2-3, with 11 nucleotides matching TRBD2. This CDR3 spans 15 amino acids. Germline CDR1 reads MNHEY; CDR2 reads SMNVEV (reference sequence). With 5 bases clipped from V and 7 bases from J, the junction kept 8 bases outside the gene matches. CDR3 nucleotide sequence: TGTGCCAGCAGTACCCGACTAGCGGGGCCAAATACGCAGTATTTT. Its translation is CASSTRLAGPNTQYF.